The next 9 T cell receptor beta chains were all read from a single sample in a study of tissue T cells after allogeneic stem cell transplantation. Time point in this sample: mouse harvest day 7 after allogeneic transplant. Each mouse received 10^7 T-cell-depleted marrow cells plus 10^6 splenic CD5+ T cells by tail vein. Here immunoSEQ multiplex PCR was the method, and the copy in TCRdb shows in-frame clones only, minus some. The sample lists 5,500 to 7,500 clones; about 45% were seen once. Sequenced sample: lymph node tissue. These receptors were obtained from a female BALB/c mouse given C57BL/6 T cells with graft-versus-host disease after an allogeneic hematopoietic cell transplant.

For this clone: Genes and germline come from the mouse. The read gets to within 1 residue of the CDR3 end, and the germline J gene fills in the rest. The chain links TRBV13-2 to TRBJ2-2; D not resolved. V lost 2 bases and J lost 0, with 5 bases in between. The CDR3 has 14 residues. Germline assignment: CDR1 NNHNN and CDR2 SYGAGS (reference sequence). The CDR3 reads CASGERANTGQLYF. The sequenced CDR3 bases are TGTGCCAGCGGTGAGCGGGCAAACACCGGGCAGCTCTAC.

Of note for this clone: The germline and genes are mouse ones. The CDR3 end falls 1 residue outside the read, so it is completed with the germline J gene. This chain joins TRBV4 and TRBJ1-2; D gene ambiguous. In germline, CDR1 is LGHDT, CDR2 YNNKQL (reference sequence). This CDR3 is built from 13 residues. Trimming cost V 6 bases and J 0 bases, with 8 bases left between them. CDR3 bases read: TGTGCCAGCAGTTTAAGTGCAAACTCCGACTACACC. Translation gives CASSLSANSDYT. The full CDR3 reads CASSLSANSDYTF. The whole variable domain, filled in from reference TRBV4 and TRBJ1-2, reads ETAVFQTPNYHVTQVGNEVSFNCKQTLGHDTMYWYKQDSKKLLKIMFSYNNKQLIVNETVPRRFSPQSSDKAHLNLRIKSVEPEDSAVYLCASSLSANSDYTFGSGTRLLVI.

On this clone: The genes are named according to mouse. The read halts 1 residue ahead of the CDR3 end, with the missing end drawn from the germline J gene. The chain couples TRBV26 to TRBJ2-5, with TRBD1 identical over 8 bases. Germline CDR1 reads KGHPV; CDR2 reads FQNQEV (reference sequence). The CDR3 is 13 amino acids. The junction had 4 bases not matched to a gene; V was cut back by 9 bases and J by 2 bases. The CDR3 protein is CASQGAFQDTQYF. The CDR3 DNA, read in part, is TGTGCCAGTCAGGGGGCGTTCCAAGACACCCAGTAC.

A remark on this clone: Genes and germline come from the mouse. The CDR3 extends 1 residue past the end of the read, so its final part is completed from the germline J gene. The V call is TRBV3, the J call TRBJ2-1, with D uncertain. This CDR3 region has 13 residues. V dropped 5 bases and J dropped 2 bases, with 7 bases sitting between them. CDR1 and CDR2 from the germline V gene are SNHLY and FYNGKV (reference sequence). The CDR3 sequence: CASSPRDYAEQFF. The CDR3 DNA, read in part, is TGTGCCAGCAGCCCAAGAGACTATGCTGAGCAGTTC.

Comments on this clone: The genes are named according to mouse. The read ends 1 residue shy of where the CDR3 ends; the end is completed using the germline J gene. The rearrangement links TRBV26 to TRBJ2-3, with D perhaps matching TRBD1 or TRBD2 (5 bases each). Trimming removed 3 bases from V and 0 bases from J, with 7 bases in between. The germline CDR1 and CDR2 sequences are KGHPV and FQNQEV (reference sequence). CDR3 size: 14 residues. The covered CDR3 bases are TGTGCCAGCAGTCTTGGGGCTAGTGCAGAAACGCTGTAT. Translation: CASSLGASAETLY. The whole CDR3 reads CASSLGASAETLYF.

This clone was seen more than once but under ten times. Germline and genes here are mouse. The CDR3 DNA, read in part, is TGTGCCAGCAGCCCGGGACTGGGGGGGGCCTATGAACAGTAC. Encoded protein: CASSPGLGGAYEQY. The full CDR3 is CASSPGLGGAYEQYF. The chain links TRBV5 to TRBJ2-7; 13 bases fit TRBD2. The CDR3 goes on 1 residue after the read ends, and that part is filled in from the germline J gene. The CDR3 is 15 amino acids. The junction had 2 bases not matched to a gene; V was cut back by 4 bases and J by 2 bases. Germline CDR1 LGHNA, CDR2 YNLKQL (reference sequence).

Notes on this clone: These gene names are mouse names. The read terminates 1 residue before the CDR3 end, so the remaining end is supplied by the germline J gene. The chain combines TRBV3 with TRBJ1-3; TRBD1 matches at 7 bases. Trimming at V came to 4 bases and at J to 0 bases, leaving 3 bases not matched to a gene. This CDR3 has 15 residues. Germline CDR1 and CDR2: SNHLY and FYNGKV (reference sequence). This chain's CDR3 is CASSSQGNSGNTLYF. The sequenced part of the CDR3 DNA is TGTGCCAGCAGCTCACAGGGGAATTCTGGAAATACGCTCTAT.

This clone has just a few counts. Mouse germline and gene names are used. The sequenced fragment ends 1 residue before the CDR3 boundary, so the rest is inferred from the germline J gene. The gene calls are TRBV20 and TRBJ1-5; maybe TRBD1 (5 bases). The ends were cut back, 6 bases at V and 6 bases at J, with 12 bases in the middle. There are 12 residues in the CDR3. In germline, CDR1 is GFQATS, CDR2 STVNSAI. The CDR3 DNA, read in part, is TGTGGTGCCCTCGGGGGGAGCCAGGCTCCGCTT. Residues: CGALGGSQAPL. The CDR3 as a whole reads CGALGGSQAPLF.

Of note for this clone: Gene names denote mouse genes. The missing CDR3 end, 1 residue past where the read stops, is filled in from the germline J gene. The chain uses TRBV26 and TRBJ2-2; D is unclear. The ends were cut back, 3 bases at V and 0 bases at J, with 5 bases in the middle. The CDR3 has 14 amino acids. Germline-derived CDR1 and CDR2 are KGHPV and FQNQEV (reference sequence). CDR3 residues: CASSLQPNTGQLYF. CDR3 DNA (partial): TGTGCCAGCAGTCTACAGCCAAACACCGGGCAGCTCTAC.